Following are 15 T cell receptor beta chains from one sample sequenced in a study of T cells in Graves' hyperthyroidism and ophthalmopathy. Amplification targeted TCR beta CDR3 regions from RNA transcripts. The primer set for the first-round RT-PCR of the TCR CDR3 was HTBI. TCRdb itself ran the multiplex PCR reads through MiXCR, one entry per CDR3 protein. Among roughly 420,000 distinct CDR3 sequences listed, around 14% were seen once. The sample comprised blood. These TCRs come from a young woman with Graves' hyperthyroidism.

The chain couples TRBV20-1 to TRBJ2-7; D gene ambiguous. The germline CDR1 and CDR2 sequences are DFQATT and SNEGSKA (reference sequence). This CDR3 has 13 residues. V lost 5 bases, J lost 0 bases, and 11 bases lay in between. The CDR3, as DNA: TGCAGTGCTTTATTTAGCAGCTCCTACGAGCAGTACTTC. It yields the protein CSALFSSSYEQYF.

This clonotype was detected only a few times. The chain employs TRBV24-1 and TRBJ2-7; 10 nucleotides align to TRBD1. This CDR3 is built from 17 residues. The V gene end was trimmed by 3 bases and the J gene end by 6 bases; junction bases not matched to a gene: 13. CDR1 is KGHDR and CDR2 is SFDVKD in the germline V gene. CDR3 in amino acids: CATSDRTGTGESGEQYF. In nucleotides, the CDR3 is TGTGCCACCAGTGATCGGACCGGGACAGGGGAGTCGGGCGAGCAGTACTTC.

This chain connects TRBV4-1 to TRBJ2-3, with TRBD2 matching 9 bases. Per germline, CDR1 MGHRA and CDR2 YSYEKL. V shed 1 base, J shed 2 bases, and the junction held 4 bases outside the gene matches. This CDR3 is 16 amino acids long. CDR3 sequence reads: CASSQAGTSYTDTQYF. Here the CDR3 DNA reads TGCGCCAGCAGCCAAGCCGGGACTAGCTACACAGATACGCAGTATTTT.

About this clonotype: Sequence at one end of the junction differs from germline and may be a read error. V is TRBV6-5 and J is TRBJ1-1; D not resolved. The CDR3 consists of 13 residues. Germline assignment: CDR1 MNHEY and CDR2 SVGAGI. The chain's CDR3 is CASSYKEFTKAFF. Here the CDR3 DNA reads TGTGCCAGCAGTTACAAGGAATTCACTAAAGCTTTCTTT.

There are a few counts of this clonotype. The chain recombines TRBV20-1 with TRBJ1-4, with a possible D match to TRBD1 (5 bases). The CDR3 extends over 14 amino acids. V lost 4 bases to trimming and J lost 10 bases, with 19 bases between them. Germline V gene lookup returns CDR1 DFQATT and CDR2 SNEGSKA (reference sequence). DNA of the CDR3: TGCAGTGCTACCTCCGGGACGCCCATGGGAAAACTGTTTTTT. Amino acids: CSATSGTPMGKLFF.

The rearrangement links TRBV13 to TRBJ2-4; 14 nucleotides line up with TRBD2. This CDR3 has 19 amino acids. The germline V gene has CDR1 PRHDT and CDR2 FYEKMQ (reference sequence). The V gene end was trimmed by 4 bases and the J gene end by 2 bases; junction bases not matched to a gene: 10. CDR3 in DNA: TGTGCCAGCAGCTCCTTCCCGGGACTAGCGGGGGTGACCAAAAACATTCAGTACTTC. Encoded protein: CASSSFPGLAGVTKNIQYF.

The chain carries TRBV5-6 and TRBJ1-4, with a weak D call TRBD1 (5 bases). Germline V gene lookup returns CDR1 SGHDT and CDR2 YYEEEE. Trimming shortened V by 0 bases and J by 8 bases, and 11 bases separated the two germline ends. CDR3 size: 14 residues. The CDR3 here is CASSLEGLGEKLFF. The DNA for the CDR3 is TGTGCCAGCAGCTTGGAGGGGTTGGGGGAAAAACTGTTTTTT.

This clonotype was counted ten times or more. This chain uses TRBV28 with TRBJ2-1, with 11 bases lining up with TRBD2. The CDR3 has 15 amino acids. V was pared by 6 bases and J by 4 bases, with 5 bases of the junction left unmatched. Per the germline V gene, CDR1 is MDHEN and CDR2 is SYDVKM. As DNA, the CDR3 is TGTGCCAGCAGCTTACTAGCGGGGGCTTACAATGAGCAGTTCTTC. Its translation: CASSLLAGAYNEQFF.

Details on this clonotype: This could be a read error, since a much larger clone is one nucleotide away. The J gene is TRBJ1-1, the V gene TRBV28; a weak D match, TRBD1 (6 bases). The CDR3 spans 19 residues. CDR1 is MDHEN and CDR2 is SYDVKM in the germline V gene. For the CDR3, the DNA is TGTGCCAGCAGTTTAAAACTAGGAGGGGGTAAAAGGAGGAACGCTGAAGCTTTCTTT. Protein: CASSLKLGGGKRRNAEAFF.

This clonotype was found many times. J is TRBJ1-2 and V is TRBV2; D remains unclear. The CDR3 is made up of 13 amino acids. Deletions cut 7 bases from V and 8 bases from J, with 17 bases between. Germline CDR1 is SNHLY and CDR2 is FYNNEI. The CDR3 sequence is CASTFSDGLGYTF. Written as DNA, the CDR3 is TGTGCCAGCACGTTTTCGGACGGTCTGGGCTACACCTTC.

This clonotype has at least ten counts. The rearrangement links TRBV28 to TRBJ2-2; 10 bases are a match to TRBD2. Germline V gene data show CDR1 as MDHEN and CDR2 as SYDVKM. The V gene end was trimmed by 5 bases and the J gene end by 2 bases; junction bases not matched to a gene: 5. The CDR3 extends over 16 amino acids. The CDR3 nucleotides are TGTGCCAGCAGTCAAGCGGGAGGGCCTAACACCGGGGAGCTGTTTTTT. It yields the protein CASSQAGGPNTGELFF. Drawing the rest from reference TRBV28 and TRBJ2-2, the complete variable domain is DVKVTQSSRYLVKRTGEKVFLECVQDMDHENMFWYRQDPGLGLRLIYFSYDVKMKEKGDIPEGYSVSREKKERFSLILESASTNQTSMYLCASSQAGGPNTGELFFGEGSRLTVL.

This clonotype was counted many times. The CDR3 loop reads CASRYGGGSYNEQFF. CDR3 in DNA: TGTGCCAGCAGGTACGGGGGGGGCTCCTACAATGAGCAGTTCTTC. The J gene is TRBJ2-1, the V gene TRBV6-2 or TRBV6-3, with TRBD2 matching over 8 bases. CDR1 and CDR2 (germline): MNHEY, SVGEGT. There are 15 residues in the CDR3. J was trimmed by 0 bases and V by 6 bases; bases with no gene match: 4.

As regards this clonotype: The CDR3 carries no conserved terminal phenylalanine or tryptophan, so it likely arises from a read error. The chain links TRBV5-1 to TRBJ2-7; 7 bases agree with TRBD2. Germline-derived CDR1 and CDR2 are SGHRS and YFSETQ. The CDR3 is made up of 14 amino acids. V shed 3 bases and J 0 bases; nucleotides not matched to a gene: 3. The CDR3, as DNA: TGCGCCAGCAGCTGGAGCGGGGCCTCCTACGAGCAGTACCTC. Its translation: CASSWSGASYEQYL.

This clonotype was seen ten or more times. The chain is built from TRBV11-2 and TRBJ2-1; weak D call: TRBD2 (6 bases). Trimming took off 2 bases at V and 10 bases at J, with 9 bases between the two ends. CDR3 length: 12 amino acids. CDR1 is SGHAT, CDR2 FQNNGV, per germline. The CDR3: CASSLWRGEQFF. Written as DNA, the CDR3 is TGTGCCAGCAGCTTATGGCGGGGCGAGCAGTTCTTC. The whole variable domain, remainder taken from reference TRBV11-2 and TRBJ2-1, is EAGVAQSPRYKIIEKRQSVAFWCNPISGHATLYWYQQILGQGPKLLIQFQNNGVVDDSQLPKDRFSAERLKGVDSTLKIQPAKLEDSAVYLCASSLWRGEQFFGPGTRLTVL.

This clonotype showed up just a few times. The chain couples TRBV2 to TRBJ1-3; a possible D gene is TRBD1 (6 bases). CDR3 length equals 14 residues. The V and J ends lost 4 bases and 4 bases respectively, with 11 bases between them. Germline values: CDR1 SNHLY, CDR2 FYNNEI. The CDR3 sequence: CASSAQGQGNTIYF. As DNA, the CDR3 is TGTGCCAGCAGTGCCCAGGGGCAGGGAAACACCATATATTTT.